This T cell receptor (beta chain) was recorded in a study of blood T cell repertoires in COVID-19. At the level of the study: Sites in the United States, Italy and Spain provided acute and convalescent COVID-19 samples. Nucleic acid was either cDNA or gDNA, and it came from T cells, B-cell-depleted T cells, or PBMCs.

How the authors handled the data: The assay estimated nucleated cells by amplifying reference gene primers. Repertoires were generated with immunoSEQ multiplex PCR, while TCRdb's copy carries only in-frame clones and drops some. That table is the source of V, J and clone size, and D and trimming were worked out from the DNA. The sample has 130,000 or so clones; around 82% are singletons. Germline CDR1 is SGHAT and CDR2 is FQNNGV. V was clipped by 5 bases and J by 2 bases, with 12 bases between them. This CDR3 is built from 14 residues. The V and J genes are TRBV11-2 and TRBJ2-5; D is perhaps TRBD1 (5 bases). The TCR was taken from a human donor in a cohort sampled during active COVID-19. The sample taken for sequencing was peripheral blood. This chain's CDR3 is CASSLTVGQETQYF. CDR3 nucleotide sequence: TGTGCCAGCAGCCTGACAGTAGGGCAAGAGACCCAGTACTTC.